This T cell receptor (beta chain) was recovered during a study of blood T cell repertoires in COVID-19. At the level of the study: Whether acute or convalescent, the COVID-19 samples came from the United States, Italy and Spain.

Germline V gene data show CDR1 as LNHDA and CDR2 as SQIVND (reference sequence). CDR3 length equals 15 residues. Trimming took off 6 bases at V and 1 base at J, with 15 bases between the two ends. Enrolled through a virtual design, the participants were between roughly 18 and 95 years of age and came from about two dozen US areas. Recovery meant two consecutive negative NP/OP PCR tests, professional clearance, or resolved symptoms. In the original analysis: Researchers report that nucleated cell counts were estimated from reference gene primer amplification. The protocol was immunoSEQ multiplex PCR, while the TCRdb copy is restricted to in-frame clones and leaves out a portion. V, J and clone size are those of that table, while D and trimming were read from the DNA. The profile shows roughly 300,000 clones, around 90% of them singletons.

This TCR was sampled from a woman younger than 45 who had recovered from COVID-19. The chain recombines TRBV19 with TRBJ1-1, with a tentative D call TRBD1 (6 bases). Sequencing input: PBMCs or T cells enriched from blood (not recorded which). In DNA form, the CDR3 reads TGTGCCAGTAGAGGATCGGACAGACCGAACACTGAAGCTTTCTTT. It codes for CASRGSDRPNTEAFF.